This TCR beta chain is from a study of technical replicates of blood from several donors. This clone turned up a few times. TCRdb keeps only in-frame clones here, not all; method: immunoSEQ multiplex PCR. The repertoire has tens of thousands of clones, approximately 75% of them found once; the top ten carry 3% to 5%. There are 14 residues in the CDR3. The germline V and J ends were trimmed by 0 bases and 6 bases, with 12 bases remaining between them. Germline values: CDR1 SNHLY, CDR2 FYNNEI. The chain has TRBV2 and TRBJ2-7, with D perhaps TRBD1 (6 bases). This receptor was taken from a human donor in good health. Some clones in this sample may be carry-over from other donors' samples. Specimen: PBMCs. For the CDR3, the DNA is TGTGCCAGCAGTGAAGCATTCCTCAGGGGCGAGCAGTACTTC. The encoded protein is CASSEAFLRGEQYF.